This record concerns one T cell receptor (beta chain) sequence. Its antigen is unknown. There were no patients who had received any treatment before thyroid surgery. This record belongs to a study of metastatic and nonmetastatic thyroid tumors. On the study more broadly: Repertoire comparison spanned blood and tumor or nodule tissue of malignant and benign thyroid patients.

Study processing details: Clinicopathological groups differed in CDR3, with these differences serving to build a distant-metastasis classifier for papillary thyroid cancer. TCRdb reprocessed the PCR reads using MiXCR. Clone size and V and J calls follow TCRdb, not the original study. The repertoire holds over 20,000 clones, with about 30% as singletons. CDR1 SGDLS and CDR2 YYNGEE come from the germline V gene. The CDR3 sequence is 18 residues long. Trimming stripped 0 bases from V and 1 base from J, with 20 bases between. Study outcomes and limitations: In blood and tumor, TCR beta diversity was reportedly significantly higher in malignant thyroid tumors than in benign nodules.

This clonotype originated in a male donor with papillary thyroid cancer or a benign thyroid nodule (not recorded which). Some clones in this sample may be carry-over from other donors' samples. The source material was tumor tissue. The genes are TRBV9 and TRBJ2-7; the D gene is possibly TRBD1 (5 bases). CDR3 sequence: CASSVGFGQGRESYEQYF. DNA for the CDR3: TGTGCCAGCAGCGTAGGTTTCGGACAAGGCAGAGAATCCTACGAGCAGTACTTC.